Each of the 5 T cell receptor beta chains below was sequenced from the same sample in a study of human thymus T cells. Resections from corrective heart surgery provided thymus tissue. Profiled with immunoSEQ multiplex PCR; TCRdb holds only in-frame clones, not every one. The sample records 55,000 to 85,000 clones, roughly 96% being singletons. Sequenced input: thymus tissue. These TCRs come from a girl less than two years old with a congenital heart defect but otherwise immunologically healthy.

This chain joins TRBV27 and TRBJ2-7; 8 bases are a match to TRBD2. The CDR3 spans 16 residues. Looked up from germline, CDR1 is MNHEY and CDR2 is SMNVEV (reference sequence). V lost 2 bases, J lost 2 bases, and 8 bases stayed unmatched. The CDR3 spells CASSLRREATPYEQYF. DNA of the CDR3: TGTGCCAGCAGTTTACGGCGGGAGGCTACCCCCTACGAGCAGTACTTC.

The rearrangement joins TRBV5-6 to TRBJ2-1, with 7 nucleotides matching TRBD2. Germline V gives CDR1 SGHDT, CDR2 YYEEEE. The trim removed 4 bases at V and 4 bases at J, leaving 8 bases unmatched. CDR3 length: 15 residues. CDR3 nucleotide sequence: TGTGCCAGCAGCCCTAGCGGATCCGGGTACAATGAGCAGTTCTTC. It translates to CASSPSGSGYNEQFF.

The rearrangement links TRBV2 to TRBJ1-4; perhaps TRBD1 as D (5 bases). Germline V gene data show CDR1 as SNHLY and CDR2 as FYNNEI. The CDR3 sequence is 14 residues long. Deletions cut 6 bases from V and 8 bases from J, with 16 bases between. This CDR3 is CASRGRAQREKLFF. The DNA of the CDR3 is TGTGCCAGCAGGGGGCGGGCTCAACGGGAAAAACTGTTTTTT.

This chain connects TRBV7-2 to TRBJ2-3; D may match TRBD1 or TRBD2 (6 bases each). The germline V gene has CDR1 SGHTA and CDR2 FQGNSA. The CDR3 consists of 18 residues. Trimming removed 5 bases from V and 4 bases from J, with 25 bases in between. The CDR3 DNA follows: TGTGCCAGCAGCCCCCTAGCACCGGGGGCACCGGGTGCAGATACGCAGTATTTT. Residues: CASSPLAPGAPGADTQYF.

The chain employs TRBV19 and TRBJ2-1; either TRBD1 or TRBD2 may fit D (6 bases each). V was trimmed by 7 bases and J by 2 bases, leaving 18 bases between them. Germline V gene data show CDR1 as LNHDA and CDR2 as SQIVND (reference sequence). The CDR3 has 16 amino acids. CDR3 loop: CASTEGGEKPYNEQFF. The CDR3 nucleotides are TGTGCCAGTACTGAGGGGGGCGAGAAACCCTACAATGAGCAGTTCTTC.